Reported below is one T cell receptor (beta chain). What it recognizes is unknown. These data come from a study of CD8 T cells in Susac syndrome. Broader study findings: The study conceded that its TCR sequencing and HLA analysis involved relatively few individuals.

Blood CD8+ and CD4+ T cells underwent high-throughput TCR beta sequencing. Isolation of CD8+ and CD4+ T cells was performed negatively, whereas enrichment of TEMRA cells was done by FACS. This CDR3 spans 12 amino acids. Trimming removed 2 bases from V and 7 bases from J; junction bases left unmatched: 1. The RNA, about 0.5 to 1 ug, was put through reverse transcription using random hexamers. It was immunoSEQ multiplex PCR that amplified TCR beta CDR3 across 54 Vbeta and 13 Jbeta. TCRdb reanalysed the immunoSEQ multiplex PCR reads using MiXCR and keeps one entry per CDR3 protein. This table has approximately 150,000 distinct CDR3 sequences, roughly 94% appearing once.

The sequence was obtained from a human donor in good health. The chain employs TRBV12-3 or TRBV12-4 and TRBJ2-5; 7 nucleotides agree with TRBD1. The sequencing input was CD4+ T cells from PBMCs. DNA for the CDR3: TGTGCCAGCAGTTTAAGGGGGCGGACCCAGTACTTC. It translates to CASSLRGRTQYF.